These 30 T cell receptor beta chains were all obtained from the same sample, sequenced in a study of beta chain features in type 1 diabetes. Their recognized antigens are unknown. Study findings and constraints: Moderate but significant shortening of TCRB CDR3s was recorded in all four CD4+ subsets from Type 1 diabetes patients.

Expressed TCRB transcripts got sequenced, as all isolated RNA was reverse transcribed. Sequencing used immunoSEQ multiplex PCR; TCRdb keeps in-frame clones, though not all of them. The sample has about 340,000 clones; around 8.5% are singletons. The sequenced sample consisted of central memory CD4+ T cells from blood. These receptor sequences come from a man aged 25-45 years with type 1 diabetes.

The sample holds a few counts of this clone. The J gene is TRBJ2-5, the V gene TRBV7-9, with D maybe TRBD2 (6 bases). V lost 5 bases, J lost 1 base, and 8 bases lay in between. CDR1 and CDR2 (germline): SEHNR, FQNEAQ (reference sequence). The CDR3 is 13 residues long. This chain's CDR3 is CASSVTSQETQYF. The CDR3 bases are TGTGCCAGCAGCGTGACTAGCCAAGAGACCCAGTACTTC. The complete variable domain, with remaining parts taken from reference TRBV7-9 and TRBJ2-5, reads DTGVSQNPRHKITKRGQNVTFRCDPISEHNRLYWYRQTLGQGPEFLTYFQNEAQLEKSRLLSDRFSAERPKGSFSTLEIQRTEQGDSAMYLCASSVTSQETQYFGPGTRLLVL.

This clone was observed a handful of times. Additional DNA sequences in this sample encode the identical CDR3. In DNA, the CDR3 is TGTGCCAGCAGCCTGGGCCCCACAGATACGCAGTATTTT. It encodes CASSLGPTDTQYF. This chain joins TRBV27 and TRBJ2-3, with D uncertain. This CDR3 comprises 13 residues. Germline CDR1 reads MNHEY; CDR2 reads SMNVEV (reference sequence). V gave up 6 bases and J gave up 2 bases, with 9 bases separating them.

The chain couples TRBV27 to TRBJ2-2, with 8 bases lining up with TRBD1. The CDR3 covers 14 residues. V was clipped by 1 base and J by 7 bases; unmatched bases: 2. CDR1 is MNHEY, CDR2 SMNVEV, per germline (reference sequence). The CDR3 nucleotides are TGTGCCAGCAGTTTATTCGGACAGGGCGGGGAGCTGTTTTTT. It is translated as CASSLFGQGGELFF.

To note about this clone: The sample carries other DNA sequences with the same CDR3. The genes are TRBV28 and TRBJ1-1; D is possibly TRBD1 (6 bases). V was shortened by 6 bases and J by 3 bases, with 11 bases between the two germline ends. The germline gives CDR1 MDHEN, CDR2 SYDVKM. The CDR3 loop spans 13 amino acids. The CDR3 DNA sequence: TGTGCCAGCAGCTTACAGGGCTACACTGAAGCTTTCTTT. It yields the protein CASSLQGYTEAFF.

This clone was detected a few times. The chain is built from TRBV7-2 and TRBJ2-7; 9 bases map to TRBD2. There are 15 residues in the CDR3. Germline V gives CDR1 SGHTA, CDR2 FQGNSA. The V segment lost 5 bases and the J segment 5 bases; nucleotides outside the gene matches: 10. The CDR3 DNA sequence: TGTGCCAGCAGCACTAGCGGGTGGAGTGGCGACGAGCAGTACTTC. Its protein product is CASSTSGWSGDEQYF.

This clone was picked up a small number of times. V is TRBV28 and J is TRBJ1-2; 7 positions agree with TRBD1. The CDR3 runs to 14 residues. The germline V gene has CDR1 MDHEN and CDR2 SYDVKM. The junction had 7 bases not matched to a gene; V was cut back by 5 bases and J by 4 bases. The CDR3 sequence is CASSPTGRGYGYTF. In nucleotides, the CDR3 is TGTGCCAGCAGTCCGACAGGGAGAGGCTATGGCTACACCTTC.

The V gene is TRBV5-1, the J gene TRBJ2-1; 10 nucleotides line up with TRBD2. The CDR3 runs 16 residues. Unmatched junction bases numbered 5, after V lost 1 base and J lost 4 bases. The germline V gene has CDR1 SGHRS and CDR2 YFSETQ. CDR3 amino acids: CASSLYLAGEYNEQFF. Written as DNA, the CDR3 is TGCGCCAGCAGCTTGTATCTAGCGGGGGAGTACAATGAGCAGTTCTTC.

The rearrangement links TRBV5-4 to TRBJ2-6, with 11 bases identical to TRBD2. The junction had 5 bases not matched to a gene; V was cut back by 0 bases and J by 3 bases. The germline CDR1 and CDR2 sequences are SGHNT and YYREEE (reference sequence). There are 18 residues in the CDR3. CDR3 protein: CASSLVSGGAGGANVLTF. CDR3 coding DNA: TGTGCCAGCAGCTTGGTTAGCGGGGGGGCCGGTGGGGCCAACGTCCTGACTTTC.

This clone came up a few times. Additional DNA sequences in this sample encode the identical CDR3. V is TRBV18 and J is TRBJ1-6, with TRBD1 matching 9 bases. The length of the CDR3 is 15 residues. V was pared by 3 bases and J by 7 bases, with 4 bases of the junction left unmatched. In germline, CDR1 is KGHSH, CDR2 LQKENI. The CDR3 loop reads CASSPGQGKNSPLHF. The DNA of the CDR3 is TGTGCCAGCTCACCCGGACAGGGGAAAAATTCACCCCTCCACTTT.

This rearrangement joins TRBV30 to TRBJ2-2, with 8 bases matching TRBD1. The J segment lost 3 bases and the V segment lost 3 bases, leaving 6 bases of the junction unmatched. This CDR3 comprises 15 residues. Per the germline V gene, CDR1 is GTSNPN and CDR2 is SVGIG (reference sequence). CDR3 bases: TGTGCCTGGAGGCGACTGGGACAGGACACCGGGGAGCTGTTTTTT. This sequence encodes CAWRRLGQDTGELFF.

V and J are TRBV28 and TRBJ1-2; 9 bases align to TRBD1. This CDR3 is built from 14 residues. CDR1 and CDR2 from the germline V gene are MDHEN and SYDVKM. Germline trimming cut 6 bases from V and 2 bases from J; bases unmatched to any gene: 4. The CDR3 sequence is CASRSGQGNYGYTF. The CDR3 DNA sequence: TGTGCCAGCAGGTCGGGACAGGGCAACTATGGCTACACCTTC.

The V and J genes are TRBV6-6 and TRBJ2-7, with no clear D. The germline V gene encodes CDR1 MNHNY and CDR2 SVGAGI (reference sequence). CDR3 length equals 14 residues. V was pared by 0 bases and J by 5 bases, with 11 bases between. CDR3 coding DNA: TGTGCCAGCAGTTACTCTGCCCCTTCCCACGAGCAGTACTTC. This encodes CASSYSAPSHEQYF.

This clone has only a few counts. The chain has TRBV9 and TRBJ1-2; TRBD1 might be the D (6 bases). The CDR3 is 13 amino acids. V shed 4 bases and J shed 0 bases, with 7 bases lying between them. Germline V lookup: CDR1 SGDLS, CDR2 YYNGEE. The CDR3 DNA follows: TGTGCCAGCAGCCGGGACACTAACTATGGCTACACCTTC. Its translation is CASSRDTNYGYTF.

This clone was seen repeatedly, ten times or more. V and J are TRBV7-9 and TRBJ2-3, with D maybe TRBD2 (5 bases). The germline gives CDR1 SEHNR, CDR2 FQNEAQ (reference sequence). The CDR3 runs to 16 residues. Trimming removed 4 bases at V and 2 bases at J, with 16 bases between. DNA for the CDR3: TGTGCCAGCAGCTCTCATTTTCGGGGATACACAGATACGCAGTATTTT. Translation: CASSSHFRGYTDTQYF.

The chain uses TRBV5-1 and TRBJ2-7, with 7 bases that match TRBD1. J was trimmed by 5 bases and V by 5 bases; bases with no gene match: 7. The CDR3 length is 13 residues. Germline values: CDR1 SGHRS, CDR2 YFSETQ. The DNA of the CDR3 is TGCGCCAGCAGACCTGACAGGGTAAACGAGCAGTACTTC. Protein sequence: CASRPDRVNEQYF.

The V gene is TRBV5-6, the J gene TRBJ2-3; D ambiguous. The V and J ends lost 0 bases and 11 bases respectively, with 16 bases between them. This CDR3 comprises 14 residues. CDR1 is SGHDT and CDR2 is YYEEEE in the germline V gene. CDR3 in DNA: TGTGCCAGCAGCTTGGCCGTTACGGGTGAAATGCAGTATTTT. It specifies CASSLAVTGEMQYF.

The rearrangement uses TRBV10-3 and TRBJ1-5; D perhaps matches TRBD1 (5 bases). Germline V gene data show CDR1 as ENHRY and CDR2 as SYGVKD. The CDR3 is 13 amino acids. Trimming shortened V by 5 bases and J by 8 bases, and 13 bases separated the two germline ends. CDR3 residues: CAISPDRFEPQHF. As DNA, the CDR3 is TGTGCCATCAGTCCAGACAGATTTGAGCCCCAGCATTTT.

The gene calls are TRBV2 and TRBJ2-2; D remains unclear. V lost 6 bases and J 6 bases, leaving 8 bases between the germline ends. CDR3 length equals 12 residues. Germline lookup yields CDR1 SNHLY and CDR2 FYNNEI. In nucleotides, the CDR3 is TGTGCCAGCAGAATAGATCCCGGGGAGCTGTTTTTT. The encoded protein is CASRIDPGELFF. Looking up the rest from reference TRBV2 and TRBJ2-2 gives the full variable domain: EPEVTQTPSHQVTQMGQEVILRCVPISNHLYFYWYRQILGQKVEFLVSFYNNEISEKSEIFDDQFSVERPDGSNFTLKIRSTKLEDSAMYFCASRIDPGELFFGEGSRLTVL.

This clone was counted a few times. The chain carries TRBV9 and TRBJ2-3; TRBD2 matches at 9 bases. CDR3 length: 16 amino acids. Germline values: CDR1 SGDLS, CDR2 YYNGEE. V trimming: 4 bases; J trimming: 11 bases; junction bases outside the gene matches: 17. The CDR3 here is CASSPSGLAGTREQYF. DNA of the CDR3: TGTGCCAGCAGCCCTAGTGGTCTAGCGGGGACCAGGGAGCAGTATTTT.

The chain uses TRBV28 and TRBJ1-1; tentatively, D is TRBD1 (5 bases). The CDR3 loop spans 12 amino acids. V was pared by 6 bases and J by 7 bases, with 12 bases between. The germline gives CDR1 MDHEN, CDR2 SYDVKM. The CDR3 region is CASRHRGDEAFF. For the CDR3, the DNA is TGTGCCAGCAGGCACCGGGGGGATGAAGCTTTCTTT.

This clone was counted a few times. V gene TRBV28 combines with J gene TRBJ2-2, with D tentatively TRBD2 (6 bases). Trimming stripped 1 base from V and 5 bases from J, with 11 bases between. This CDR3 has 15 amino acids. Per the germline V gene, CDR1 is MDHEN and CDR2 is SYDVKM. CDR3 sequence reads: CASSLSGLATGELFF. The CDR3 DNA is TGTGCCAGCAGTTTATCTGGGCTAGCGACCGGGGAGCTGTTTTTT. Supplemented by reference TRBV28 and TRBJ2-2, the full variable domain reads DVKVTQSSRYLVKRTGEKVFLECVQDMDHENMFWYRQDPGLGLRLIYFSYDVKMKEKGDIPEGYSVSREKKERFSLILESASTNQTSMYLCASSLSGLATGELFFGEGSRLTVL.

CDR3 loop: CASAKGLVYNEQFF. CDR3 nucleotide sequence: TGTGCCAGCGCGAAGGGACTAGTCTACAATGAGCAGTTCTTC. V gene TRBV6-6 combines with J gene TRBJ2-1; 8 bases line up with TRBD2. The CDR3 is made up of 14 amino acids. Germline V CDR1 and CDR2: MNHNY, SVGAGI (reference sequence). After removal of 8 bases from V and 3 bases from J, the junction contained 6 bases not matched to a gene.

In this sample, this clone turned up a few times. The chain has TRBV29-1 and TRBJ1-5, with 11 bases identical to TRBD1. Germline V gene lookup returns CDR1 SQVTM and CDR2 ANQGSEA. The J segment lost 4 bases and the V segment lost 2 bases, leaving 4 bases of the junction unmatched. CDR3 length: 15 residues. The CDR3 DNA sequence: TGCAGCGTTGAATCCGGGACAGGGGGTAATCAGCCCCAGCATTTT. Amino acids: CSVESGTGGNQPQHF.

In this sample, this clone turned up a few times. J is TRBJ1-3 and V is TRBV11-2; D not certain. The germline V gene encodes CDR1 SGHAT and CDR2 FQNNGV. The CDR3 extends over 15 amino acids. The V end was cut by 3 bases, the J end by 2 bases, with 11 bases between. DNA for the CDR3: TGTGCCAGCAGCTTTTACGGAGCGACTGGAAACACCATATATTTT. It yields the protein CASSFYGATGNTIYF.

This clone turned up a few times. The V gene is TRBV7-8, the J gene TRBJ1-6; no clear D. This CDR3 spans 14 amino acids. Trimming pared 5 bases from V and 7 bases from J, leaving 12 bases between. Per germline, CDR1 SGHVS and CDR2 FQNEAQ. In DNA form, the CDR3 reads TGTGCCAGCAGCCCTGGGTCTCACAATTCACCCCTCCACTTT. Its translation: CASSPGSHNSPLHF.

CDR3 sequence reads: CAISAQTGDGSPLHF. The CDR3 DNA reads as TGTGCCATCAGTGCCCAGACCGGGGACGGTTCACCCCTCCACTTT. This chain uses TRBV10-3 with TRBJ1-6; perhaps TRBD1 as D (5 bases). The V gene lost 4 bases and the J gene lost 9 bases, with 16 bases spanning the gap. From germline, CDR1 is ENHRY and CDR2 SYGVKD. This CDR3 region has 15 residues.

The sample holds a few counts of this clone. This rearrangement joins TRBV4-3 to TRBJ1-2; TRBD1 aligns across 8 bases. There are 13 residues in the CDR3. Germline CDR1 and CDR2: LGHNA and YSLEER. Trimming cost V 4 bases and J 4 bases; bases outside gene matches: 2. The CDR3 coding sequence is TGCGCCAGCAGCCCGGGACAGGCCTATGGCTACACCTTC. Encoded protein: CASSPGQAYGYTF.

The chain joins TRBV4-3 to TRBJ1-1; no definite D call. The CDR3 runs 14 residues. The V gene's germline CDR1 is LGHNA and CDR2 YSLEER. Trimming removed 5 bases from V and 0 bases from J, with 10 bases in between. CDR3 in amino acids: CASSGVNMNTEAFF. The DNA of the CDR3 is TGCGCCAGCAGCGGGGTTAACATGAACACTGAAGCTTTCTTT.

The chain links TRBV18 to TRBJ1-1; tentatively, D is TRBD1 (6 bases). This CDR3 has 15 amino acids. Germline CDR1 and CDR2: KGHSH and LQKENI. V was pared by 3 bases and J by 5 bases, with 16 bases between. The CDR3 is CASSPFPGVRTEAFF. For the CDR3, the DNA is TGTGCCAGCTCACCCTTTCCAGGGGTTCGAACTGAAGCTTTCTTT.

The genes are TRBV4-3 and TRBJ1-6, with 7 bases identical to TRBD1. V lost 3 bases, J lost 8 bases, and 13 bases stayed unmatched. Germline CDR1 reads LGHNA; CDR2 reads YSLEER. The CDR3 spans 17 residues. The CDR3 coding sequence is TGCGCCAGCAGCCAGAACAGGGGAGGATCTCGGGATTCACCCCTCCACTTT. It codes for CASSQNRGGSRDSPLHF.